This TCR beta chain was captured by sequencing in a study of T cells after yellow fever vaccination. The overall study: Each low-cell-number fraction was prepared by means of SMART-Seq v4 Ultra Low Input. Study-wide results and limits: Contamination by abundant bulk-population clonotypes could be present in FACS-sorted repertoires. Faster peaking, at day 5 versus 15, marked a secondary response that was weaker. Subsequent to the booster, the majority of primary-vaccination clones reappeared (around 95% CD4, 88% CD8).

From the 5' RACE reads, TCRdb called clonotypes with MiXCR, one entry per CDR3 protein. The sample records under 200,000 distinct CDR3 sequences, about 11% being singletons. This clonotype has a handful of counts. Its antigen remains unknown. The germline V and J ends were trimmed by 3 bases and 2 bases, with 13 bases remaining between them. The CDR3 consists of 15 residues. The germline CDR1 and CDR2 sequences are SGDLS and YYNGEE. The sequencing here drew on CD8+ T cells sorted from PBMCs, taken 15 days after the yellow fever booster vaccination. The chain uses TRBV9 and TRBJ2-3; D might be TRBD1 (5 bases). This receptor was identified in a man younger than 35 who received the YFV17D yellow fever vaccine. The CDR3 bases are TGTGCCAGCAGCGCCTCAGGGCTCCCCACAGATACGCAGTATTTT. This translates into CASSASGLPTDTQYF. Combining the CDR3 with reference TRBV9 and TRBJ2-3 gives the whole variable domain DSGVTQTPKHLITATGQRVTLRCSPRSGDLSVYWYQQSLDQGLQFLIQYYNGEERAKGNILERFSAQQFPDLHSELNLSSLELGDSALYFCASSASGLPTDTQYFGPGTRLTVL.